Listed here are 16 T cell receptor beta chains from one sample, sequenced in a study of T-cell memory formation after mild COVID-19. TCRdb itself ran the 5' RACE reads through MiXCR, one entry per CDR3 protein. The sample includes roughly 560,000 distinct CDR3 sequences, around 20% of them seen just once. Sequenced material: PBMCs or a T cell subset sorted from them (not recorded which). These receptors were taken from an adult woman who had mild COVID-19 (a few samples of this study predate the infection). Cell type and time point are not known.

The chain is built from TRBV5-1 and TRBJ1-1, with TRBD1 matching over 8 bases. The germline V gene encodes CDR1 SGHRS and CDR2 YFSETQ. The CDR3 extends over 15 amino acids. Trimming took 4 bases from V and 4 from J; bases not matched to a gene: 9. DNA for the CDR3: TGCGCCAGCAGCCATGGACAGGGTAGCGTCACTGAAGCTTTCTTT. This encodes CASSHGQGSVTEAFF.

The V gene is TRBV7-9, the J gene TRBJ2-5; D is perhaps TRBD1 (6 bases). The V end was cut by 4 bases, the J end by 2 bases, with 17 bases between. This CDR3 region has 16 residues. Germline V gene sequence: CDR1 SEHNR, CDR2 FQNEAQ (reference sequence). The CDR3 DNA reads TGTGCCAGCAGCTCAATGTCCGGGACACCACAAGAGACCCAGTACTTC. Translated: CASSSMSGTPQETQYF.

This clonotype has just a few counts. The chain has TRBV4-3 and TRBJ2-1; 8 bases line up with TRBD2. The CDR3 is 17 amino acids. Looked up from germline, CDR1 is LGHNA and CDR2 is YSLEER. V was clipped by 0 bases and J by 6 bases; unmatched bases: 10. For the CDR3, the DNA is TGCGCCAGCAGCCAAGATTCGCCTAGCGGGTTTCGCAATGAGCAGTTCTTC. This gives the protein CASSQDSPSGFRNEQFF.

The chain's CDR3 is CSVMGPGQGNYGYTF. DNA of the CDR3: TGCAGCGTTATGGGTCCGGGACAGGGAAACTATGGCTACACCTTC. The chain couples TRBV29-1 to TRBJ1-2, with TRBD1 identical over 9 bases. Trimming cost V 5 bases and J 2 bases; bases outside gene matches: 9. Germline V gives CDR1 SQVTM, CDR2 ANQGSEA. The CDR3 sequence is 15 residues long.

Here the CDR3 reads CSASDLLGLNSPLHF. The DNA of the CDR3 is TGCAGTGCTAGTGACTTGCTCGGACTAAATTCACCCCTCCACTTT. This rearrangement joins TRBV20-1 to TRBJ1-6; no firm D call. The ends were cut back, 3 bases at V and 7 bases at J, with 16 bases in the middle. CDR3 size: 15 residues. The germline CDR1 and CDR2 sequences are DFQATT and SNEGSKA (reference sequence).

This clonotype has only a few counts. V usage is TRBV12-3 or TRBV12-4 and J usage is TRBJ2-2, with 14 bases identical to TRBD2. J gave up 7 bases and V 5 bases, and 6 bases lay outside the gene matches. CDR3 size: 16 residues. CDR3 loop: CASSPRTSGRLGELFF. The CDR3 DNA reads TGTGCCAGCAGTCCCCGGACTAGCGGGAGGCTCGGGGAGCTGTTTTTT.

This clonotype was counted only a few times. V usage is TRBV4-3 and J usage is TRBJ2-2, with 12 bases identical to TRBD2. Germline CDR1 and CDR2: LGHNA and YSLEER. V was clipped by 0 bases and J by 5 bases; unmatched bases: 10. The CDR3 length is 19 residues. CDR3 region: CASSQERLAGGPRTGELFF. The CDR3 coding sequence is TGCGCCAGCAGCCAAGAGAGGCTAGCGGGAGGGCCCCGGACCGGGGAGCTGTTTTTT.

Remarks on this clonotype: One junction end does not reproduce the germline sequence, and a read error may be involved. The chain has TRBV20-1 and TRBJ1-3; 7 nucleotides agree with TRBD1. Germline V CDR1 and CDR2: DFQATT, SNEGSKA (reference sequence). This CDR3 has 15 residues. This CDR3 is CSAREDRAAGNNIYF. DNA for the CDR3: TGCAGTGCTAGAGAAGACAGGGCTGCTGGAAACAACATATATTTT.

This clonotype has just a few counts. This chain uses TRBV7-2 with TRBJ2-3; a possible D gene is TRBD2 (5 bases). The ends were cut back, 1 base at V and 3 bases at J, with 20 bases in the middle. CDR1 and CDR2 from the germline V gene are SGHTA and FQGNSA. The CDR3 contains 18 residues. CDR3 in DNA: TGTGCCAGCAGCTTAGGCCGGGTGAAGGGAAGGAGGACAGATACGCAGTATTTT. Amino acids: CASSLGRVKGRRTDTQYF.

This sequence joins TRBV7-2 and TRBJ1-4; D is unclear. The length of the CDR3 is 16 residues. V was clipped by 2 bases and J by 0 bases, with 10 bases between them. Per germline, CDR1 SGHTA and CDR2 FQGNSA. This chain's CDR3 is CASSLTRRPTNEKLFF. CDR3 in DNA: TGTGCCAGCAGCTTAACCCGCCGGCCAACTAATGAAAAACTGTTTTTT.

This clonotype appeared a few times. This chain joins TRBV7-6 and TRBJ2-2; D gene ambiguous. This CDR3 has 18 amino acids. Germline assignment: CDR1 SGHVS and CDR2 FNYEAQ. V was shortened by 5 bases and J by 6 bases, with 25 bases between the two germline ends. CDR3 sequence: CASSPMGLAEGLAGELFF. Here the CDR3 DNA reads TGTGCCAGCAGCCCCATGGGTTTGGCCGAAGGGTTAGCCGGGGAGCTGTTTTTT.

This clonotype came up a few times. The V gene is TRBV5-6, the J gene TRBJ2-7, with D perhaps matching TRBD1 or TRBD2 (5 bases each). The CDR3 extends over 12 amino acids. V shed 3 bases and J shed 4 bases, with 8 bases lying between them. The germline V gene encodes CDR1 SGHDT and CDR2 YYEEEE. CDR3 region: CASSWGTYEQYF. In DNA form, the CDR3 reads TGTGCCAGCAGCTGGGGGACGTACGAGCAGTACTTC.

The genes are TRBV11-2 and TRBJ1-2; perhaps TRBD1 as D (5 bases). Trimming cost V 5 bases and J 4 bases, with 11 bases left between them. Germline CDR1 SGHAT, CDR2 FQNNGV. The CDR3 totals 13 residues. The CDR3 DNA sequence: TGTGCCAGCAGCCTAGGGACCCCCTATGGCTACACCTTC. It translates to CASSLGTPYGYTF. Complete variable domain (other parts from reference TRBV11-2 and TRBJ1-2): EAGVAQSPRYKIIEKRQSVAFWCNPISGHATLYWYQQILGQGPKLLIQFQNNGVVDDSQLPKDRFSAERLKGVDSTLKIQPAKLEDSAVYLCASSLGTPYGYTFGSGTRLTVV.

There are many counts of this clonotype. The chain recombines TRBV6-1 with TRBJ2-1; no clear D gene. This CDR3 has 14 amino acids. Germline loops: CDR1 MNHNS, CDR2 SASEGT. The ends were cut back, 10 bases at V and 1 base at J, with 14 bases in the middle. CDR3 in DNA: TGTGCCACCTTTGCCGGTTGGTCCTACAATGAGCAGTTCTTC. This gives the protein CATFAGWSYNEQFF.

The chain joins TRBV3-1 to TRBJ2-5; no clear D. The CDR3 is 15 amino acids. Trimming shortened V by 6 bases and J by 7 bases, and 21 bases separated the two germline ends. Per germline, CDR1 LGHDT and CDR2 YNNKEL (reference sequence). In DNA form, the CDR3 reads TGTGCCAGCAGTCGCGGTGCTCTAGGGTTCGGGACCCAGTACTTC. Translation: CASSRGALGFGTQYF.

The sample holds a few counts of this clonotype. This chain links TRBV11-2 with TRBJ2-1; D tentatively fits TRBD1 or TRBD2 (5 bases each). The CDR3 is 12 amino acids. The germline gives CDR1 SGHAT, CDR2 FQNNGV. Trimming took 5 bases from V and 14 from J, leaving 16 bases between them. CDR3 loop: CASSGPGPVEFF. DNA of the CDR3: TGTGCCAGCAGCGGGCCGGGACCCGTCGAGTTCTTC. Drawing the rest from reference TRBV11-2 and TRBJ2-1, the complete variable domain is EAGVAQSPRYKIIEKRQSVAFWCNPISGHATLYWYQQILGQGPKLLIQFQNNGVVDDSQLPKDRFSAERLKGVDSTLKIQPAKLEDSAVYLCASSGPGPVEFFGPGTRLTVL.